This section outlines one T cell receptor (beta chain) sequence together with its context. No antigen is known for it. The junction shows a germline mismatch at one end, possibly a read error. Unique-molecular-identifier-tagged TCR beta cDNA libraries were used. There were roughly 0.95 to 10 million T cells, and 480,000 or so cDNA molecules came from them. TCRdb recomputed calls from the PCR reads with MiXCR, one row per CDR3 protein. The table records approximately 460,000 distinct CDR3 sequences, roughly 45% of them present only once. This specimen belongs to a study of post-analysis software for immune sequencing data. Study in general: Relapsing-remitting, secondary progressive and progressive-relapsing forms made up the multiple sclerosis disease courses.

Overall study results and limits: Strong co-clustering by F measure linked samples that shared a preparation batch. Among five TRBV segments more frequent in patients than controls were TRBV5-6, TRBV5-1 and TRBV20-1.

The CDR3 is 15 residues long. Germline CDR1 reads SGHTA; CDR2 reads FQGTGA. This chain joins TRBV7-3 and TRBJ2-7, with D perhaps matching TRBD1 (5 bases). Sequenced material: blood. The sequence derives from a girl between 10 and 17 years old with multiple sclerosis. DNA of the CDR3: TGTGTCAGCAGCTTACAGGCAGGGTGGTCCTACGAGCAGTACTTC. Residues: CVSSLQAGWSYEQYF.